The sequence of this T cell receptor (beta chain) was determined in a study of early T cells in non-severe SARS-CoV-2 infection. About the research overall: Sequencing of unsorted whole blood was done on bulk RNA, leaving chains unpaired.

This CDR3 spans 13 amino acids. Germline CDR1 and CDR2: SQVTM and ANQGSEA. The V gene lost 3 bases and the J gene lost 3 bases, with 11 bases spanning the gap. Concerning this clonotype itself: The antigen is not known.

As part of library construction, unique molecular identifiers were attached to individual cDNA molecules. TCRdb reprocessed the 5' RACE reads with MiXCR, giving one entry per CDR3 protein. The sample includes roughly 75,000 distinct CDR3 sequences, 15% to 20% seen only once; the top ten take 2.9%. Study-wide results and limits: There was a bias toward anti-spike CD8 responses in VDJdb matching, which missed private and CD4 specificities.

V is TRBV29-1 and J is TRBJ1-1; D is perhaps TRBD1 (6 bases). The source material was whole blood. The sequence came from an adult who was a healthcare worker with PCR-confirmed SARS-CoV-2 infection or an uninfected control (not recorded which). The CDR3 protein is CSVDQGWYTEAFF. CDR3 nucleotides: TGCAGCGTTGACCAGGGGTGGTACACTGAAGCTTTCTTT.